A selection of T cell receptor beta chains follows, all from one sample in a study of patients and donors after allogeneic stem cell transplantation. TCRdb reprocessed the RT-PCR reads via MiXCR and lists one record per CDR3 protein. This sample yields hundreds of thousands of distinct CDR3 sequences, of which 16% are seen a single time; 7% to 7.5% belongs to the top ten. Sequenced sample: blood, either unsorted or a sorted T cell fraction (not recorded which). These receptors originate from a human donor who was either an allogeneic HSCT recipient or a stem cell or donor lymphocyte infusion donor (not recorded which). It is not recorded whose cells these are; they may come from a transplant donor. CDR3s include the opening cysteine and the closing phenylalanine or tryptophan. A D gene is named only where the DNA matches it firmly. Rows give clone size only sometimes, using once, few, many, or a class for an expanded clone.

TRBV7-2,TRBJ1-1,TRBD1,.,CASSFWTGNTEAFF,TGTGCCAGCAGCTTCTGGACAGGTAACACTGAAGCTTTCTTT
TRBV9,TRBJ1-4,.,few,CASSVDGRRGVNEKLFF,TGTGCCAGCAGCGTAGATGGAAGGAGAGGCGTAAATGAAAAACTGTTTTTT
TRBV12-3/TRBV12-4,TRBJ1-2,.,few,CASSDAELYGYTF,TGTGCCAGCAGTGATGCCGAGCTGTATGGCTACACCTTC
TRBV20-1,TRBJ1-5,.,.,CSAKGLLNQPQHF,TGCAGTGCTAAAGGACTGCTCAATCAGCCCCAGCATTTT
TRBV20-1,TRBJ2-5,.,few,CSPAGPQETQYF,TGCAGTCCCGCCGGACCCCAAGAGACCCAGTACTTC
TRBV20-1,TRBJ1-1,.,few,CSLREGKTEAFF,TGCAGCCTCAGGGAGGGTAAGACTGAAGCTTTCTTT
TRBV20-1,TRBJ2-2,TRBD2,many,CSARGTSGSKNTGELFF,TGCAGTGCTAGAGGGACTAGCGGGAGTAAGAACACCGGGGAGCTGTTTTTT
TRBV7-8,TRBJ2-2,.,.,CASSPDSSTGELFF,TGTGCCAGCAGCCCGGACAGTTCCACCGGGGAGCTGTTTTTT
TRBV5-1,TRBJ2-3,.,few,CASSLEGLRDTQYF,TGCGCCAGCAGCTTGGAGGGACTCCGAGATACGCAGTATTTT
TRBV9,TRBJ2-1,.,few,CASSVAVTLHNEQFF,TGTGCCAGCAGCGTAGCGGTGACCCTCCACAATGAGCAGTTCTTC
TRBV11-3,TRBJ2-5,.,.,CASSLEDSQTQYF,TGTGCCAGCAGCTTAGAAGACAGTCAAACCCAGTACTTC
TRBV12-3/TRBV12-4,TRBJ2-1,.,many,CASSPNRGSSYNEQFF,TGTGCCAGCAGCCCTAACCGGGGGAGCTCCTACAATGAGCAGTTCTTC
TRBV12-3/TRBV12-4,TRBJ2-7,.,few,CASSLAYRSSYEQYF,TGTGCCAGCAGTTTAGCCTACAGGAGCTCCTACGAGCAGTACTTC
TRBV5-5,TRBJ1-2,TRBD1,many,CASSTRTGDYGYTF,TGTGCCAGCAGCACTCGGACAGGGGACTATGGCTACACCTTC
TRBV5-1,TRBJ1-1,.,few,CASSYREYTEAFF,TGCGCCAGCAGCTATAGAGAATACACTGAAGCTTTCTTT
TRBV7-2,TRBJ1-5,TRBD1,once,CASSVQGALEPQHF,TGTGCCAGCAGCGTGCAGGGGGCCTTGGAGCCCCAGCATTTT
TRBV10-3,TRBJ2-7,.,few,CAACQGRTYEQYF,TGTGCCGCTTGTCAGGGTAGGACCTACGAGCAGTACTTC
TRBV20-1,TRBJ2-1,TRBD2,few,CSARDLGTSGGAHEQFF,TGCAGTGCTAGAGATCTCGGGACTAGCGGGGGGGCGCATGAGCAGTTCTTC
TRBV10-2,TRBJ2-3,TRBD2,few,CASSESSGGTDTQYF,TGCGCCAGCAGTGAATCTAGCGGGGGCACAGATACGCAGTATTTT
TRBV12-3/TRBV12-4,TRBJ2-7,.,.,CASRLTGEQYF,TGTGCCAGCAGACTGACAGGAGAGCAGTACTTC
TRBV5-1,TRBJ2-1,TRBD2,.,CASSPNVAGGHYNEQFF,TGCGCCAGCAGCCCCAACGTAGCGGGAGGCCACTACAATGAGCAGTTCTTC
TRBV18,TRBJ2-2,.,.,CASSPGYIYTGELFF,TGTGCCAGCTCACCAGGATACATCTACACCGGGGAGCTGTTTTTT
TRBV7-6,TRBJ2-7,TRBD1,few,CASSIGTGGDEQYF,TGTGCCAGCAGCATTGGGACAGGGGGCGACGAGCAGTACTTC
TRBV4-1,TRBJ1-5,.,few,CASSHPQGGGNQPQHF,TGCGCCAGCAGCCACCCACAGGGAGGCGGCAATCAGCCCCAGCATTTT
TRBV7-2,TRBJ2-3,.,.,CASTARSKADTQYF,TGTGCCAGCACCGCCCGGAGTAAGGCAGATACGCAGTATTTT
TRBV5-1,TRBJ1-4,.,many,CASSLVPGAGEKLFF,TGCGCCAGCAGCTTGGTCCCAGGGGCGGGAGAAAAACTGTTTTTT
TRBV27,TRBJ2-7,TRBD1,many,CASSLSGQGGEQYF,TGTGCCAGCAGTTTATCGGGACAGGGGGGAGAGCAGTACTTC
TRBV24-1,TRBJ1-5,.,.,CATNYNSNQPQHF,TGTGCCACCAACTATAATAGCAATCAGCCCCAGCATTTT
TRBV12-3/TRBV12-4,TRBJ2-5,TRBD1,few,CASGSGGQETQYF,TGTGCCAGTGGGTCAGGGGGACAAGAGACCCAGTACTTC
TRBV5-1,TRBJ1-1,.,many,CASSLMNTEAFF,TGCGCCAGCAGTTTGATGAACACTGAAGCTTTCTTT
TRBV20-1,TRBJ1-5,.,.,CSAGGQINQPQHF,TGCAGTGCGGGGGGGCAGATAAATCAGCCCCAGCATTTT
TRBV7-7,TRBJ2-1,.,.,CASSPSWTPYNEQFF,TGTGCCAGCAGCCCGAGTTGGACCCCCTACAATGAGCAGTTCTTC
TRBV7-8,TRBJ1-1,.,.,CASSPLRGEAEAFF,TGTGCCAGCAGCCCACTCAGAGGGGAGGCTGAAGCTTTCTTT
TRBV4-1,TRBJ1-2,TRBD1,.,CASSQVIRDRDYGYTF,TGCGCCAGCAGCCAAGTAATCCGGGACAGGGACTATGGCTACACCTTC
TRBV18,TRBJ2-5,TRBD2,.,CASSLFSGGEQETQYF,TGTGCCAGCTCACTTTTTAGCGGGGGAGAACAAGAGACCCAGTACTTC
TRBV6-1,TRBJ1-1,TRBD1,few,CASKEQGGTEAFF,TGTGCCAGCAAAGAACAGGGGGGAACTGAAGCTTTCTTT
TRBV20-1,TRBJ2-1,.,few,CSARPATYNEQFF,TGCAGTGCTAGGCCCGCTACCTACAATGAGCAGTTCTTC
TRBV7-9,TRBJ2-2,.,few,CASSLAQTAQNTGELFF,TGTGCCAGCAGCTTAGCGCAGACGGCCCAGAACACCGGGGAGCTGTTTTTT
TRBV9,TRBJ2-6,.,few,CASSDLSPSGANVLTF,TGTGCCAGCAGCGATTTATCTCCCTCTGGGGCCAACGTCCTGACTTTC
TRBV12-3/TRBV12-4,TRBJ2-7,TRBD2,many,CASSFDPAGVLYF,TGTGCCAGCAGTTTTGACCCAGCGGGGGTTCTGTACTTC